This T cell receptor (beta chain) was sequenced for a study of T-cell memory formation after mild COVID-19. Study background: Largely, TCR clusters stayed within a single donor.

The study, taken as a whole, reports: Among clones contracting day 15 to 85, CD4/CD8 was balanced, whereas later expanders leaned CD4+. Unconfirmed was the SARS-CoV-2 specificity of second-wave clones that peaked on day 37. Researchers found some responding clones in pre-infection memory, a sign that cross-reactive memory joined.

Many counts were recorded for this clonotype. Its antigen is still unknown. Trimming at V came to 4 bases and at J to 4 bases, leaving 11 bases not matched to a gene. This CDR3 contains 17 residues. Germline V gives CDR1 LGHNA, CDR2 YSLEER. TCRdb independently ran MiXCR on the 5' RACE reads; one entry per CDR3 protein. Of about 38,000 distinct CDR3 sequences in the sample, 10% to 12% were seen once. The chain recombines TRBV4-3 with TRBJ1-4, with 8 bases lining up with TRBD1. The sample was PBMCs or a T cell subset sorted from them (not recorded which). The TCR sequence derives from a young man who had mild COVID-19 (a few samples of this study predate the infection). Cell type and time point are not known. CDR3 residues: CASSLDRTGTYNEKLFF. The DNA for the CDR3 is TGCGCCAGCAGCCTAGACAGGACAGGGACTTATAATGAAAAACTGTTTTTT.